The next 9 T cell receptor beta chains were all read from a single sample in a study of immune evolution from preneoplasia to lung adenocarcinoma (dated by TCRdb to the early 2020s). Preparation of the library involved the immunoSEQ multiplex PCR assay. The clones in this table, taken by TCRdb from immuneACCESS, are in-frame only. Not every clone is retained; where verified, under half of the shortfall comes from an unresolved V gene, and the cause of the rest is unknown. The sample table holds 1,500 to 2,000 clones, of which about three quarters were seen once. The ten most abundant clones make up approximately 15% of the sample. The specimen was FFPE minimally invasive lung adenocarcinoma tissue. The sample's cell subset or site label, in plain terms: micro-invasive lung adenocarcinoma (MIA). These receptors came from a person aged 55-80 years with lung adenocarcinoma.

The count of this clone is one. J is TRBJ2-3 and V is TRBV7-9; 8 bases align to TRBD2. Germline loops: CDR1 SEHNR, CDR2 FQNEAQ (reference sequence). The V gene end was trimmed by 6 bases and the J gene end by 2 bases; junction bases not matched to a gene: 4. The CDR3 is 14 residues long. The chain's CDR3 is CASRLAGTTDTQYF. In nucleotides, the CDR3 is TGTGCCAGCAGGCTAGCGGGCACCACAGATACGCAGTATTTT.

This clone occurred once. The chain combines TRBV6-1 with TRBJ2-5; 9 nucleotides line up with TRBD2. Germline CDR1 reads MNHNS; CDR2 reads SASEGT. V was pared by 2 bases and J by 0 bases, with 4 bases of the junction left unmatched. The length of the CDR3 is 16 residues. The DNA for the CDR3 is TGTGCCAGCAGTGAACCGAGCGGGGGGTACCAAGAGACCCAGTACTTC. This encodes CASSEPSGGYQETQYF.

The chain couples TRBV19 to TRBJ2-3; D might be TRBD1 or TRBD2, each matching 5 bases. Germline V gene data show CDR1 as LNHDA and CDR2 as SQIVND (reference sequence). The CDR3 consists of 15 residues. The V and J ends lost 6 bases and 0 bases respectively, with 13 bases between them. This CDR3 reads CASSDPGASTDTQYF. The DNA for the CDR3 is TGTGCCAGTAGCGACCCCGGGGCTAGCACAGATACGCAGTATTTT.

The gene calls are TRBV5-4 and TRBJ2-7, with 8 nucleotides matching TRBD1. CDR1 is SGHNT, CDR2 YYREEE, per germline (reference sequence). The CDR3 loop spans 14 amino acids. V trimming: 4 bases; J trimming: 5 bases; junction bases outside the gene matches: 8. The CDR3 nucleotides read TGTGCCAGCAGCCCAAAGACAGGGGTCGACGAGCAGTACTTC. Its protein is CASSPKTGVDEQYF. Together with reference TRBV5-4 and TRBJ2-7, the CDR3 gives the full variable domain: ETGVTQSPTHLIKTRGQQVTLRCSSQSGHNTVSWYQQALGQGPQFIFQYYREEENGRGNFPPRFSGLQFPNYSSELNVNALELDDSALYLCASSPKTGVDEQYFGPGTRLTVT.

This clone turned up a few times. The gene calls are TRBV7-9 and TRBJ2-1, with D unresolved. Germline V lookup: CDR1 SEHNR, CDR2 FQNEAQ (reference sequence). The V gene lost 3 bases and the J gene lost 10 bases, with 7 bases spanning the gap. The CDR3 sequence is 11 residues long. The CDR3 sequence is CASSFLGEQFF. CDR3 DNA: TGTGCCAGCAGCTTCTTAGGCGAGCAGTTCTTC.

V usage is TRBV11-1 and J usage is TRBJ2-7; possibly TRBD1 for D (6 bases). The CDR3 runs 12 residues. V was cut by 5 bases and J by 6 bases, with 11 bases left in between. The germline V gene has CDR1 SGHAT and CDR2 FQDESV (reference sequence). This CDR3 reads CASSQGQGEQYF. The DNA of the CDR3 is TGTGCCAGCAGCCAGGGGCAGGGCGAGCAGTACTTC.

The rearrangement links TRBV9 to TRBJ1-3, with 7 bases identical to TRBD1. The ends lost 4 bases at V and 4 bases at J; junction bases unmatched: 14. CDR1 is SGDLS and CDR2 is YYNGEE in the germline V gene. This CDR3 has 17 residues. CDR3 nucleotide sequence: TGTGCCAGCAGCACAGTGACAGGGAGGCCTTCAGGAAACACCATATATTTT. Its translation is CASSTVTGRPSGNTIYF.

This sequence joins TRBV11-3 and TRBJ2-1; D possibly corresponds to TRBD2 (6 bases). Germline V gives CDR1 SGHNT, CDR2 YENEEA. V was clipped by 5 bases and J by 0 bases, with 14 bases between them. The CDR3 length is 16 residues. The CDR3 nucleotides read TGTGCCAGCAGCGCGGGACTCCAGAGCTCCTACAATGAGCAGTTCTTC. Amino acid sequence: CASSAGLQSSYNEQFF.

The chain carries TRBV7-8 and TRBJ2-5; D perhaps matches TRBD2 (5 bases). The CDR3 spans 14 residues. Looked up from germline, CDR1 is SGHVS and CDR2 is FQNEAQ. The V and J ends lost 5 bases and 2 bases respectively, with 12 bases between them. The CDR3 loop reads CASSRSRGQETQYF. In DNA, the CDR3 is TGTGCCAGCAGCAGGTCCCGAGGGCAAGAGACCCAGTACTTC. The complete variable domain, with remaining parts taken from reference TRBV7-8 and TRBJ2-5, reads GAGVSQSPRYKVAKRGQDVALRCDPISGHVSLFWYQQALGQGPEFLTYFQNEAQLDKSGLPSDRFFAERPEGSVSTLKIQRTQQEDSAVYLCASSRSRGQETQYFGPGTRLLVL.